Reported below is one T cell receptor (beta chain). This sample is drawn from a study of blood T cells in healthy people across ages. Each donor had approximately 10 milliliters of peripheral blood drawn. V trimming: 3 bases; J trimming: 9 bases; junction bases outside the gene matches: 4. This CDR3 spans 13 amino acids. A sample-barcoded 5' primer and a J-beta primer mix were used in a second PCR of roughly 7 to 11 cycles. TCRdb ran MiXCR on the 5' RACE reads and lists one entry per CDR3 protein. The sample has roughly 1,100,000 distinct CDR3 sequences; approximately 25% are singletons. These sequences were also reported in another study, on T cells of mothers and their children. That paper notes: Each child gave 2.5 million to 3.5 million TCR beta CDR3 reads (each mother, over 8.5 million).

Sequenced input: blood. This chain connects TRBV12-3 or TRBV12-4 to TRBJ2-1; 8 positions match TRBD1. The receptor was derived from a girl aged 2 to 10 in good health. Here the CDR3 DNA reads TGTGCCAGCAGTTTGGGAACAGGGGGTGAGCAGTTCTTC. Its translation: CASSLGTGGEQFF.